The 18 T cell receptor beta chains reported below all come from one sample, sequenced in a study of persistence of HIV-infected CD4 T cells. This was the immunoSEQ version 4 assay in survey mode. TCRdb's copy holds only in-frame clones and misses some; the assay was immunoSEQ multiplex PCR. The sample gives approximately 65,000 clones, 70% to 75% of which show up once; 1.5% to 2% is in the top ten. No cognate antigen is known for these TCRs. An overlapping HIV-1 Gag peptide pool stimulated these cells at roughly 1 ug/peptide/mL. CD40L-negative CD69-negative CD45RO-high memory CD4+ T cells were sorted as populations depleted of antigen-responding cells. Specimen: CD4+ T cells sorted from PBMCs after roughly 18-hour stimulation, collected from a patient who received antiretroviral therapy. The receptors were gathered from an adult man with HIV who was CMV-seropositive.

The chain links TRBV3-1 (or the pseudogene TRBV3-2) to TRBJ1-1, with D possibly matching TRBD1 (5 bases). V lost 6 bases to trimming and J lost 3 bases, with 11 bases between them. CDR1 is LGHDT, CDR2 YNNKEL, per germline (reference sequence). The CDR3 loop spans 13 amino acids. CDR3 sequence reads: CASSRGVDTEAFF. The DNA of the CDR3 is TGTGCCAGCAGTCGGGGGGTTGACACTGAAGCTTTCTTT.

This sequence joins TRBV20-1 and TRBJ1-2, with 8 bases lining up with TRBD1. This CDR3 comprises 11 residues. The J segment lost 8 bases and the V segment lost 6 bases, leaving 5 bases of the junction unmatched. The germline V gene encodes CDR1 DFQATT and CDR2 SNEGSKA (reference sequence). CDR3 loop: CSALGTGGYTF. The CDR3 DNA follows: TGCAGTGCCTTGGGGACAGGCGGCTACACCTTC.

This chain connects TRBV19 to TRBJ2-7; the match to TRBD2 covers 12 bases. CDR3 length equals 15 residues. In germline, CDR1 is LNHDA, CDR2 SQIVND (reference sequence). V shed 5 bases, J shed 7 bases, and the junction held 9 bases outside the gene matches. The CDR3 sequence is CASSPASGGAWEQYF. The DNA of the CDR3 is TGTGCCAGTAGTCCGGCTAGCGGGGGGGCCTGGGAGCAGTACTTC.

The chain joins TRBV7-8 to TRBJ1-1; 7 bases align to TRBD1. CDR3 length: 13 amino acids. J gave up 11 bases and V 5 bases, and 11 bases lay outside the gene matches. The V gene's germline CDR1 is SGHVS and CDR2 FQNEAQ. The CDR3 loop is CASSALRQGEAFF. Here the CDR3 DNA reads TGTGCCAGCAGCGCACTAAGACAGGGTGAGGCTTTCTTT.

The rearrangement links TRBV3-1 (or the pseudogene TRBV3-2) to TRBJ2-5; 12 bases line up with TRBD2. With 0 bases clipped from V and 3 bases from J, the junction kept 5 bases outside the gene matches. The length of the CDR3 is 17 residues. CDR1 and CDR2 (germline): LGHDT, YNNKEL (reference sequence). The DNA for the CDR3 is TGTGCCAGCAGCCAAGATCAACTAGCGGGGGGAAAAGAGACCCAGTACTTC. Its translation: CASSQDQLAGGKETQYF.

The J gene is TRBJ2-2, the V gene TRBV2; 10 nucleotides line up with TRBD2. Per the germline V gene, CDR1 is SNHLY and CDR2 is FYNNEI. Unmatched junction bases numbered 7, after V lost 6 bases and J lost 6 bases. The CDR3 has 15 residues. In DNA form, the CDR3 reads TGTGCCAGCAGACAGACTAGCGGGTTGGCCGGGGAGCTGTTTTTT. It yields the protein CASRQTSGLAGELFF.

Written as DNA, the CDR3 is TGTGCCAGCAGCCTACAGACAGGGACCTACGAGCAGTACTTC. Protein product: CASSLQTGTYEQYF. The gene calls are TRBV7-8 and TRBJ2-7; 7 nucleotides match TRBD1. The V gene end was trimmed by 5 bases and the J gene end by 2 bases; junction bases not matched to a gene: 6. This CDR3 has 14 amino acids. Per the germline V gene, CDR1 is SGHVS and CDR2 is FQNEAQ.

The CDR3: CASSNKPGQAYEQYF. CDR3 nucleotides: TGTGCCAGTAGTAACAAGCCGGGACAGGCCTACGAGCAGTACTTC. The chain combines TRBV19 with TRBJ2-7; TRBD1 matches at 8 bases. In germline, CDR1 is LNHDA, CDR2 SQIVND (reference sequence). The length of the CDR3 is 15 residues. Trimming removed 4 bases from V and 2 bases from J; junction bases left unmatched: 7.

This clone appeared once. The chain couples TRBV6-5 to TRBJ1-2; 7 bases match TRBD1. The germline gives CDR1 MNHEY, CDR2 SVGAGI. This CDR3 is 15 amino acids long. The V segment lost 0 bases and the J segment 5 bases; nucleotides outside the gene matches: 6. CDR3 region: CASSYSSTGTYGYTF. CDR3 DNA sequence: TGTGCCAGCAGTTACTCCTCGACAGGGACTTATGGCTACACCTTC.

This clone occurred once. This chain joins TRBV6-5 and TRBJ2-7; D might be TRBD1 (5 bases). This CDR3 contains 14 residues. V was cut by 2 bases and J by 2 bases, with 10 bases left in between. Germline CDR1 reads MNHEY; CDR2 reads SVGAGI. CDR3 coding DNA: TGTGCCAGCAGTTACAGGGGCTTACCCTACGAGCAGTACTTC. Residues: CASSYRGLPYEQYF.

This clone was picked up a small number of times. V and J are TRBV3-1 (or the pseudogene TRBV3-2) and TRBJ2-4; D may be TRBD1 or TRBD2 (5 bases each). Germline V CDR1 and CDR2: LGHDT, YNNKEL (reference sequence). The CDR3 sequence is 15 residues long. Trimming removed 1 base at V and 7 bases at J, with 14 bases between. The CDR3 loop is CASSQGTGRDNIQYF. The CDR3 region has the DNA TGTGCCAGCAGCCAAGGAACGGGAAGGGACAACATTCAGTACTTC.

The rearrangement uses TRBV11-2 and TRBJ2-1; D is undetermined. This CDR3 contains 18 residues. V gave up 7 bases and J gave up 0 bases, with 22 bases separating them. Germline lookup yields CDR1 SGHAT and CDR2 FQNNGV. The CDR3 bases are TGTGCCAGCACCTCATCGGGTGCGGCCCGGAGCTCCTACAATGAGCAGTTCTTC. Its translation is CASTSSGAARSSYNEQFF. Based on the CDR3 plus reference TRBV11-2 and TRBJ2-1, the full variable domain is EAGVAQSPRYKIIEKRQSVAFWCNPISGHATLYWYQQILGQGPKLLIQFQNNGVVDDSQLPKDRFSAERLKGVDSTLKIQPAKLEDSAVYLCASTSSGAARSSYNEQFFGPGTRLTVL.

This rearrangement joins TRBV6-5 to TRBJ1-1; D call uncertain. The CDR3 covers 14 residues. Between the trimmed V and J ends, which lost 1 base and 1 base, there was a span of 7 bases. The germline V gene encodes CDR1 MNHEY and CDR2 SVGAGI. The CDR3 DNA is TGTGCCAGCAGTTACTTAAACTCGAACACTGAAGCTTTCTTT. Residues: CASSYLNSNTEAFF.

The chain carries TRBV18 and TRBJ2-1, with TRBD1 identical over 8 bases. The CDR3 spans 16 residues. The V segment lost 4 bases and the J segment 4 bases; nucleotides outside the gene matches: 9. Germline V gene lookup returns CDR1 KGHSH and CDR2 LQKENI. CDR3 region: CASSQIQGERYNEQFF. The CDR3 DNA reads as TGTGCCAGCTCACAAATACAGGGGGAACGGTACAATGAGCAGTTCTTC.

This clone was counted between two and nine times. V and J are TRBV5-5 and TRBJ1-1, with D perhaps TRBD1 (6 bases). V gave up 2 bases and J gave up 4 bases, with 12 bases separating them. The CDR3 sequence is 14 residues long. Per the germline V gene, CDR1 is SGHKS and CDR2 is YYEKEE (reference sequence). The CDR3 DNA sequence: TGTGCCAGCAGCTTACAGGGAGAGTTCACTGAAGCTTTCTTT. It codes for CASSLQGEFTEAFF.

The chain carries TRBV27 and TRBJ2-2; D gene unclear. In germline, CDR1 is MNHEY, CDR2 SMNVEV (reference sequence). V was cut by 4 bases and J by 6 bases, with 15 bases left in between. This CDR3 comprises 15 residues. The CDR3 loop reads CASSWARAASGELFF. The CDR3 coding sequence is TGTGCCAGCAGTTGGGCCAGAGCCGCATCCGGGGAGCTGTTTTTT.

The chain combines TRBV28 with TRBJ2-7; TRBD1 aligns across 9 bases. In germline, CDR1 is MDHEN, CDR2 SYDVKM. This CDR3 is 14 amino acids long. J was trimmed by 4 bases and V by 6 bases; bases with no gene match: 7. The CDR3 coding sequence is TGTGCCAGCAGGGGACAGGGAGGTACGTACGAGCAGTACTTC. Residues: CASRGQGGTYEQYF.

In the case of this clone: Different DNA sequences within this sample yield the same CDR3. V and J are TRBV6-6 and TRBJ2-7; a possible D gene is TRBD2 (6 bases). V lost 6 bases and J 0 bases, leaving 12 bases between the germline ends. This CDR3 is 14 amino acids long. Germline CDR1 reads MNHNY; CDR2 reads SVGAGI (reference sequence). CDR3: CASSFGGSSYEQYF. Here the CDR3 DNA reads TGTGCCAGCAGCTTTGGGGGGAGCTCCTACGAGCAGTACTTC.